The sequence of this TCR beta chain was determined in a study of blood T cell repertoires in COVID-19 (dated by TCRdb to 2018 to 2020). Regarding the complete study: Collaborator samples came from the United States, Italy and Spain and covered acute and convalescent phases of COVID-19. Deeply sampled blood TCRbeta repertoires from subjects exposed to, actively infected with, or recovered from COVID-19 were included in the dataset. A freely available public database, intended as a resource for researchers studying the immune response to SARS-CoV-2, is where the repertoires were released. The prospective study material was composed of cDNA or gDNA derived from T cells, B-cell-depleted T cells, or PBMCs. Where available, HLA class I and class II types were obtained from metadata supplied by the sample provider rather than from assay-based typing. Sample metadata almost always included a de-identified subject ID, COVID-19 status, age in years and sex. Samples were obtained from the ongoing ImmuneRACE study (first 160 participants) and from over a thousand subjects provided by 6 global collaborators. What the study reported, not specific to this receptor: How much clinical and demographic metadata was included differed by source and by participant, and the metadata was provided uncurated.

Enrolling through a virtual design, the prospective study's participants ranged in age from roughly 18 to 89 years and lived across roughly 23 United States geographic areas. Cohort assignment in the prospective study relied on participant-reported clinical history from a screening survey and a study questionnaire. Exposed participants had been in contact, within 2 weeks of entering the study, with a person who had a PCR-confirmed or clinician-diagnosed case of COVID-19. In the prospective study, whole blood, serum and a nasopharyngeal or oropharyngeal swab were collected from each participant by mobile phlebotomists. Prospective study participants could optionally give additional blood draws and questionnaires over an approximately 2-month period. Blood samples from the prospective study were shipped frozen or at room temperature prior to DNA extraction. The germline V gene provides CDR1 KGHSH and CDR2 LQKENI. The CDR3 measures 15 amino acids from cysteine to phenylalanine. The read is trimmed to its CDR3 DNA, 45 bases read in frame from base 1. A distance of 18 bases separates the germline ends of V and J, which lose 6 bases and 6 bases respectively.

On this clone: The specificity of this receptor is unknown. Per-base quality was not reported, and no clone a single base away is much larger than it.

TCRbeta CDR3 regions were amplified from genomic DNA by means of the immunoSEQ Assay, a bias-controlled multiplex PCR. In the original analysis: Nucleated cell counts per sample were estimated from amplification of reference gene primers within the assay. To quantify the absolute abundance of each unique TCRbeta CDR3 rearrangement, sequence reads were collapsed and filtered. For each sample, productive Simpson clonality was calculated as the square root of Simpson's diversity index across productive rearrangements. Held by TCRdb, this immuneACCESS table contains in-frame sequences only and omits some clones. Under half of the omission traces to an unresolved V gene where checked; the cause of the rest is unknown. V and J calls plus clone size are reproduced from that table; the DNA served to infer D and trimming. The sample contains 200,000 to 250,000 clones, 83% of them found a single time. Jointly, the top ten make up about 5.3% of the sample.

The sequenced sample consisted of PBMCs or T cells enriched from blood (not recorded which). The chain uses TRBV18 and TRBJ2-1, with a weak D call of TRBD1 (5 bases match). The clonotype was recovered from a woman in her forties or fifties who had been exposed to COVID-19. This receptor carries the CDR3 CASSPLAGPFNEQFF. The DNA is as follows: TGTGCCAGCTCCCCGCTGGCAGGGCCATTCAATGAGCAGTTCTTC. This CDR3, with the reference TRBV18 and TRBJ2-1 proteins standing in past its ends, gives the full variable domain NAGVMQNPRHLVRRRGQEARLRCSPMKGHSHVYWYRQLPEEGLKFMVYLQKENIIDESGMPKERFSAEFPKEGPSILRIQQVVRGDSAAYFCASSPLAGPFNEQFFGPGTRLTVL.